This T cell receptor beta chain emerged from a study of blood T cell repertoires in COVID-19. The protocol was immunoSEQ multiplex PCR, while the TCRdb copy is restricted to in-frame clones and leaves out a portion. The sample carries some 150,000 clones, 79% recorded once. CDR3 length equals 14 residues. Trimming took off 4 bases at V and 6 bases at J, with 16 bases between the two ends. Germline assignment: CDR1 SNHLY and CDR2 FYNNEI. The sample comprised peripheral blood. The clonotype comes from a man aged 45-65 years with active or convalescent COVID-19. This chain uses TRBV2 with TRBJ2-7; D is perhaps TRBD2 (6 bases). The DNA of the CDR3 is TGTGCCAGCAGTGGCCTTAGGGGAGCGGGCGAGCAGTACTTC. Amino acid sequence: CASSGLRGAGEQYF.